This TCR beta chain was captured in a study of T cells in localized non-small cell lung cancer. With 7 bases removed from V and 2 bases from J, the gap between germline ends came to 15 bases. The germline gives CDR1 MDHEN, CDR2 SYDVKM. The CDR3 runs to 14 residues. The table came from immunoSEQ multiplex PCR; TCRdb's copy has only in-frame clones and leaves some out. The sample shows more than 30,000 clones, around 84% of them seen only once. The chain couples TRBV28 to TRBJ2-7; TRBD2 is a possible D gene (7 bases). This TCR came from a male donor older than 55 with stage III lung adenocarcinoma. The starting material was peripheral blood, obtained before any cancer treatment. CDR3 protein: CASTNGGQPYEQYF. The CDR3 DNA follows: TGTGCCAGCACCAACGGGGGGCAGCCCTACGAGCAGTACTTC.